These 3 T cell receptor beta chains originate from one sample sequenced in a study of cytomegalovirus exposure and HLA in healthy donors. Both 60 Vbeta primers and 13 Jbeta primers went into the PCR. This table comes from immunoSEQ multiplex PCR, and its TCRdb copy is limited to in-frame clones, with some not included. The table includes 120,000 or so clones, about 83% detected once. Source material: PBMCs. The receptors were sampled from a woman aged 40 to 49 in good health and CMV-seropositive.

This clone showed up just a few times. V and J are TRBV30 and TRBJ2-3; a weak D match, TRBD2 (5 bases). V lost 0 bases and J lost 0, with 7 bases in between. CDR3 length: 14 amino acids. Germline V CDR1 and CDR2: GTSNPN, SVGIG (reference sequence). CDR3 protein: CAWSVGGSTDTQYF. Here the CDR3 DNA reads TGTGCCTGGAGTGTAGGCGGGAGCACAGATACGCAGTATTTT.

The chain has TRBV18 and TRBJ2-2; D may be TRBD1 (5 bases). The CDR3 contains 16 residues. Trimming removed 1 base from V and 3 bases from J, with 12 bases in between. Looked up from germline, CDR1 is KGHSH and CDR2 is LQKENI. CDR3 sequence (DNA): TGTGCCAGCTCACCACAAGGGGCGGCGGACACCGGGGAGCTGTTTTTT. Translation gives CASSPQGAADTGELFF.

The chain's CDR3 is CSVATPGTAEDTQYF. For the CDR3, the DNA is TGCAGCGTAGCTACCCCCGGGACAGCAGAAGATACGCAGTATTTT. The V and J genes are TRBV29-1 and TRBJ2-3; 7 bases fit TRBD1. Germline CDR1 SQVTM, CDR2 ANQGSEA. The V and J ends lost 6 bases and 5 bases, in that order; junction bases with no gene match: 14. This CDR3 is built from 15 residues.